This T cell receptor beta chain was documented in a study of shared clonotypes between healthy human individuals. Study-level information: Donors had three CD4 naive, three CD4 memory, two CD8 naive and one CD8 memory plate apiece.

Assay runs were performed at deep level. TCRdb keeps only in-frame clones here, not all; method: immunoSEQ multiplex PCR. The sample lists hundreds of thousands of clones, roughly 72% occurring once. The length of the CDR3 is 15 residues. The V end was cut by 0 bases, the J end by 0 bases, with 6 bases between. Germline V CDR1 and CDR2: MNHEY, SVGAGI. Nashville, Tennessee was home to all donors, each a Caucasian adult. In its sample, this clone was seen once. The same CDR3 also results from other DNA sequences found in this sample. The chain joins TRBV6-5 to TRBJ1-3; D is undetermined. Sequencing was carried out using memory CD4+ T cells sorted from blood. Subset of the sample: CD45RA-negative fraction. The TCR originated in a woman in her twenties or thirties in good health. CDR3 in amino acids: CASSYSSGSGNTIYF. CDR3 bases: TGTGCCAGCAGTTACTCTTCCGGCTCTGGAAACACCATATATTTT.